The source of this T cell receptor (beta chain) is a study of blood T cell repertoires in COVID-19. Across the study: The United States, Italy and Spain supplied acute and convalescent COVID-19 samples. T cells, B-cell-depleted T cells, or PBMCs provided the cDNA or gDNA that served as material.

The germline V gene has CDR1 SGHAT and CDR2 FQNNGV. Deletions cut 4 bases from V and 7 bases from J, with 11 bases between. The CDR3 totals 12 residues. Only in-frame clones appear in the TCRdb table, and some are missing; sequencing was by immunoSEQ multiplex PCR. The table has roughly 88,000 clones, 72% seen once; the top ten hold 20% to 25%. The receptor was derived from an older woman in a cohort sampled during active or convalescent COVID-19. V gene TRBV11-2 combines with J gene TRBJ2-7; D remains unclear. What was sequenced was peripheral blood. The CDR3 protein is CASSSTRREQYF. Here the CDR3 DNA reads TGTGCCAGCAGCTCCACCCGCCGGGAGCAGTACTTC.